The 18 T cell receptor beta chains presented below share a single source sample, sequenced in a study of response to subunit inactivated influenza vaccine. MiXCR was run by TCRdb on the RT-PCR reads, yielding one entry per CDR3 protein. Of under 950,000 distinct CDR3 sequences listed, 20% to 25% are singletons. The source material was PBMCs from blood, sampled roughly 5 days after vaccination. The receptors come from a man between 50 and 59 years old who received an inactivated influenza vaccine.

The rearrangement links TRBV10-2 to TRBJ1-6; D is possibly TRBD1 (6 bases). Germline V gives CDR1 WSHSY, CDR2 SAAADI. Trimming stripped 3 bases from V and 10 bases from J, with 16 bases between. The CDR3 totals 15 residues. CDR3 nucleotides: TGCGCCAGCAGTGAAGCGGGGGCATCTGCATCACCCCTCCACTTT. Its protein product is CASSEAGASASPLHF.

V usage is TRBV24-1 and J usage is TRBJ2-2; no definite D call. The germline V gene has CDR1 KGHDR and CDR2 SFDVKD. Trimming stripped 0 bases from V and 6 bases from J, with 7 bases between. The CDR3 has 14 residues. CDR3 protein: CATSDLHGPGELFF. The CDR3 DNA reads as TGTGCCACCAGTGATTTGCACGGTCCCGGGGAGCTGTTTTTT.

The V and J genes are TRBV9 and TRBJ2-5; TRBD1 matches at 10 bases. Germline V lookup: CDR1 SGDLS, CDR2 YYNGEE. The CDR3 runs 15 residues. Germline trimming cut 3 bases from V and 5 bases from J; bases unmatched to any gene: 7. CDR3 sequence reads: CASSAGQGLSETQYF. In nucleotides, the CDR3 is TGTGCCAGCAGCGCGGGACAGGGGTTGTCGGAGACCCAGTACTTC.

This clonotype appeared a few times. The V call is TRBV12-3 or TRBV12-4, the J call TRBJ2-7; 9 bases line up with TRBD2. J gave up 3 bases and V 7 bases, and 7 bases lay outside the gene matches. This CDR3 region has 14 residues. The chain's CDR3 is CASNGGGAFYEQYF. The CDR3 DNA sequence: TGTGCCAGCAATGGCGGGGGGGCCTTCTACGAGCAGTACTTC.

The chain couples TRBV6-2 or TRBV6-3 to TRBJ1-5; maybe TRBD1 (5 bases). CDR1 is MNHEY, CDR2 SVGEGT, per germline. CDR3 length: 15 amino acids. The V and J ends lost 5 bases and 6 bases respectively, with 17 bases between them. CDR3 nucleotide sequence: TGTGCCAGCAGTCACGGGACCCTTTTGACTCAGCCCCAGCATTTT. It translates to CASSHGTLLTQPQHF.

CDR3 amino acids: CASGFLRTGLAYNEQFF. CDR3 bases: TGTGCCAGCGGATTTCTTAGGACAGGGTTAGCCTACAATGAGCAGTTCTTC. The chain employs TRBV12-3 or TRBV12-4 and TRBJ2-1, with 8 nucleotides matching TRBD1. There are 17 residues in the CDR3. Trimming at V came to 8 bases and at J to 2 bases, leaving 14 bases not matched to a gene.

This chain joins TRBV20-1 and TRBJ2-7; the D gene is possibly TRBD2 (6 bases). V was shortened by 1 base and J by 7 bases, with 14 bases between the two germline ends. CDR1 and CDR2 (germline): DFQATT, SNEGSKA (reference sequence). This CDR3 is 13 amino acids long. The DNA of the CDR3 is TGCAGTGCTAGAGGGGGAGGAGTCTCAGAGCAGTACTTC. Translated, it gives CSARGGGVSEQYF.

This clonotype was seen repeatedly, ten times or more. V gene TRBV7-9 combines with J gene TRBJ2-1, with TRBD1 identical over 8 bases. CDR1 is SEHNR and CDR2 is FQNEAQ in the germline V gene (reference sequence). The trim removed 3 bases at V and 4 bases at J, leaving 2 bases unmatched. CDR3 length: 14 residues. CDR3 in DNA: TGTGCCAGCAGCTTGACAGGGGCTTACAATGAGCAGTTCTTC. It is translated as CASSLTGAYNEQFF.

This chain uses TRBV4-2 with TRBJ2-1; D gene uncertain. The CDR3 loop spans 13 amino acids. The germline CDR1 and CDR2 sequences are LGHNA and YNFKEQ. The V end lost 0 bases, the J end lost 9 bases, and 9 bases lay between the germline ends. The CDR3 sequence is CASSQEKGSEQFF. In DNA, the CDR3 is TGTGCCAGCAGCCAAGAAAAGGGTTCTGAGCAGTTCTTC.

This clonotype was picked up a small number of times. At one boundary the junction diverges from the germline segment, which might be a read error. The rearrangement links TRBV24-1 to TRBJ2-3; D not resolved. Germline CDR1 is KGHDR and CDR2 is SFDVKD. This CDR3 is 13 amino acids long. CDR3 in amino acids: CAPRIQYTDTQYF. CDR3 bases: TGTGCCCCCAGGATCCAGTACACAGATACGCAGTATTTT.

V usage is TRBV6-6 and J usage is TRBJ1-1, with D maybe TRBD1 (6 bases). Trimming removed 6 bases at V and 5 bases at J, with 13 bases between. The CDR3 spans 13 residues. CDR1 is MNHNY and CDR2 is SVGAGI in the germline V gene (reference sequence). DNA of the CDR3: TGTGCCAGCAGATCACAGGGAATAACTGAAGCTTTCTTT. It specifies CASRSQGITEAFF.

The J gene is TRBJ2-1, the V gene TRBV4-2; D gene unclear. Germline CDR1 and CDR2: LGHNA and YNFKEQ. The CDR3 has 13 amino acids. Trimming took off 0 bases at V and 7 bases at J, with 7 bases between the two ends. The CDR3 DNA is TGTGCCAGCAGCCAAGATCAAGGAAATGAGCAGTTCTTC. Amino acid sequence: CASSQDQGNEQFF.

As DNA, the CDR3 is TGTGCCACCCAAACCGGCGGGACCTACTATGGCTACACCTTC. It translates to CATQTGGTYYGYTF. The chain couples TRBV25-1 to TRBJ1-2, with D possibly matching TRBD1 (5 bases). Germline V lookup: CDR1 MGHDK, CDR2 SYGVNS. The V and J ends lost 10 bases and 3 bases respectively, with 18 bases between them. CDR3 length: 14 amino acids.

This rearrangement joins TRBV10-3 to TRBJ2-3; D gene uncertain. CDR1 is ENHRY, CDR2 SYGVKD, per germline. The CDR3 runs 15 residues. V shed 0 bases and J shed 5 bases, with 12 bases lying between them. CDR3 nucleotide sequence: TGTGCCATCAGTGAGTCGGCCCTCGGTGGAGATACGCAGTATTTT. This codes for CAISESALGGDTQYF.

J is TRBJ2-1 and V is TRBV20-1; 15 nucleotides align to TRBD2. Germline values: CDR1 DFQATT, CDR2 SNEGSKA (reference sequence). V lost 4 bases, J lost 12 bases, and 10 bases stayed unmatched. The CDR3 is made up of 15 amino acids. The CDR3: CSATARTSGGVLQFF. The CDR3 DNA reads as TGCAGTGCTACGGCCCGGACTAGCGGGGGGGTCTTGCAGTTCTTC.

In its sample, this clonotype was seen a few times. The rearrangement joins TRBV28 to TRBJ2-1, with TRBD1 identical over 10 bases. With 7 bases clipped from V and 4 bases from J, the junction kept 10 bases outside the gene matches. Germline V gives CDR1 MDHEN, CDR2 SYDVKM. This CDR3 comprises 16 residues. CDR3 region: CASKTEGQGHYNEQFF. The CDR3 DNA reads as TGTGCCAGCAAGACCGAGGGACAGGGGCATTACAATGAGCAGTTCTTC.

This rearrangement joins TRBV7-6 to TRBJ2-1; 8 nucleotides agree with TRBD1. The CDR3 has 24 residues. V dropped 5 bases and J dropped 0; count of bases not matched to a gene: 30. Germline CDR1 is SGHVS and CDR2 is FNYEAQ. The CDR3 DNA follows: TGTGCCAGCAGCATCGGACAGGGCGGATCCGGGTGGCTAGATTTCAGCGCCTCCTACAATGAGCAGTTCTTC. Its translation: CASSIGQGGSGWLDFSASYNEQFF.

The chain carries TRBV30 and TRBJ2-7; 10 bases are a match to TRBD2. V was clipped by 2 bases and J by 2 bases; unmatched bases: 6. Germline lookup yields CDR1 GTSNPN and CDR2 SVGIG (reference sequence). This CDR3 region has 15 residues. CDR3 coding DNA: TGTGCCTGGAGTCCACTGACTAGCGGGCCCTACGAGCAGTACTTC. Translation: CAWSPLTSGPYEQYF.